This T cell receptor (beta chain) was found in a study of cytomegalovirus exposure and HLA in healthy donors. Study conclusions and caveats: Serostatus for CMV was the only available immune exposure information. Later analysis identified a missense DCLRE1C variant that was linked to TCR beta V- and J-gene trimming. A list of 150 or so TCR beta chains associated with cytomegalovirus was given. A later analysis showed TCR association rates differing by HLA locus, peaking at DRB1 and lowest at HLA-C.

Primers for the PCR totalled 60 Vbeta and 13 Jbeta. The method was immunoSEQ multiplex PCR; TCRdb's version includes in-frame clones alone and lacks a portion of them. The profile covers some 190,000 clones, with roughly four fifths appearing a single time and around 3.3% taken by the ten largest. Germline V gene sequence: CDR1 SNHLY, CDR2 FYNNEI. The CDR3 loop spans 15 amino acids. The ends were cut back, 6 bases at V and 4 bases at J, with 13 bases in the middle. This clone has just one count. Antigen: not known. This TCR derives from a woman aged 25 to 39 in good health and CMV-seropositive. Specimen: PBMCs. This rearrangement joins TRBV2 to TRBJ1-6; D not certain. DNA of the CDR3: TGTGCCAGCAGAGTGAATGGGCAGTATAATTCACCCCTCCACTTT. This gives the protein CASRVNGQYNSPLHF.